A selection of T cell receptor beta chains follows, all from one sample in a study of blood T cell repertoires in COVID-19. Data came from immunoSEQ multiplex PCR; TCRdb stores just in-frame clones and leaves some out. The table shows some 160,000 clones, with more than 75% occurring only once. The sample was peripheral blood. These receptors were taken from a man younger than 30 with acute or convalescent COVID-19. Both conserved end residues are part of each CDR3. The D gene is left open where the match is weak. Clone size is shown for a subset of rows, as once, few, many or a class of expanded clone.

clone_size	v_call	d_call	j_call	cdr3_aa	cdr3_nt
.	TRBV24-1	TRBD1	TRBJ2-1	CATSDSGQGGLEQFF	TGTGCCACCAGTGACTCGGGACAGGGAGGTCTTGAGCAGTTCTTC
.	TRBV15	.	TRBJ1-2	CATSSVYTNGYTF	TGTGCCACCAGCAGTGTGTACACAAATGGCTACACCTTC
few	TRBV6-1	.	TRBJ1-5	CASSEYSPSNQPQHF	TGTGCCAGCAGTGAATACAGCCCAAGCAATCAGCCCCAGCATTTT
.	TRBV6-1	TRBD2	TRBJ2-1	CASSEDWGGLGDNEQFF	TGTGCCAGCAGTGAAGATTGGGGGGGACTAGGGGACAATGAGCAGTTCTTC
.	TRBV6-6	TRBD1	TRBJ2-1	CASSLNRGLSYNEQFF	TGTGCCAGCAGCCTGAACAGGGGCCTCTCCTACAATGAGCAGTTCTTC
.	TRBV15	.	TRBJ1-4	CATSRTHIATNEKLFF	TGTGCCACCAGCAGAACGCACATCGCAACTAATGAAAAACTGTTTTTT
once	TRBV14	TRBD2	TRBJ2-6	CASSPGLREGANVLTF	TGTGCCAGCAGCCCCGGACTGCGGGAGGGGGCCAACGTCCTGACTTTC
.	TRBV29-1	TRBD1	TRBJ2-1	CSVARTGTGDNEQFF	TGCAGCGTTGCAAGAACCGGGACAGGGGACAATGAGCAGTTCTTC
once	TRBV19	TRBD2	TRBJ2-1	CASKRDGSYNEQFF	TGTGCCAGCAAGCGGGACGGCTCCTACAATGAGCAGTTCTTC
.	TRBV5-5	.	TRBJ1-2	CASSLADTNYGYTF	TGTGCCAGCAGCTTGGCGGACACCAACTATGGCTACACCTTC
.	TRBV19	TRBD1	TRBJ2-7	CASSGGTGDEQYF	TGTGCCAGTAGTGGTGGGACAGGGGACGAGCAGTACTTC
.	TRBV5-4	.	TRBJ2-7	CASSLAVGGGYEQYF	TGTGCCAGCAGCTTGGCAGTAGGGGGTGGCTACGAGCAGTACTTC
.	TRBV27	TRBD1	TRBJ1-4	CASSPLDRADEKLFF	TGTGCCAGCAGTCCCCTAGACAGGGCAGATGAAAAACTGTTTTTT
.	TRBV25-1	TRBD2	TRBJ2-7	CASSNNHQAGASYEQYF	TGTGCCAGCAGTAACAACCATCAAGCGGGAGCAAGCTACGAGCAGTACTTC
few	TRBV3-1/TRBV3-2	TRBD1	TRBJ1-1	CASSQMSTGGTEAFF	TGTGCCAGCAGCCAAATGAGCACAGGGGGCACTGAAGCTTTCTTT
once	TRBV18	.	TRBJ1-5	CASSPGGNSQPQHF	TGTGCCAGCTCACCCGGGGGGAACAGCCAGCCCCAGCATTTT
once	TRBV3-1/TRBV3-2	TRBD1	TRBJ1-2	CASSGTGGNYGYTF	TGTGCCAGCAGCGGGACAGGGGGAAACTATGGCTACACCTTC
once	TRBV18	.	TRBJ1-1	CASSPFPSKDYTEAFF	TGTGCCAGCTCACCCTTCCCCTCCAAGGACTACACTGAAGCTTTCTTT
.	TRBV9	TRBD1	TRBJ2-1	CASRAPGTGYYNEQFF	TGTGCCAGCAGGGCCCCGGGGACAGGTTACTACAATGAGCAGTTCTTC
few	TRBV20-1	TRBD1	TRBJ2-3	CSQGDTDTQYF	TGCAGCCAGGGGGACACAGATACGCAGTATTTT
.	TRBV30	TRBD1	TRBJ1-1	CAWRTGTNTEAFF	TGTGCCTGGAGGACAGGGACGAACACTGAAGCTTTCTTT
.	TRBV27	.	TRBJ1-1	CASSLRGEDTEAFF	TGTGCCAGCAGTTTAAGGGGTGAGGACACTGAAGCTTTCTTT
.	TRBV18	TRBD2	TRBJ2-3	CASSLRLAGGTDTQYF	TGTGCCAGCTCCCTCCGCTTAGCGGGGGGCACAGATACGCAGTATTTT
.	TRBV7-2	.	TRBJ1-5	CASGTDTGSNQPQHF	TGTGCCAGCGGCACAGATACAGGGAGCAATCAGCCCCAGCATTTT
.	TRBV10-1	TRBD1	TRBJ2-7	CASSGQPGQGSYEQYF	TGCGCCAGCAGTGGGCAACCGGGACAGGGGTCCTACGAGCAGTACTTC
.	TRBV5-1	TRBD2	TRBJ2-5	CASSLVAGAGETQYF	TGCGCCAGCAGCTTGGTAGCGGGGGCGGGAGAGACCCAGTACTTC
.	TRBV9	TRBD1	TRBJ1-4	CASSAGTGVNEKLFF	TGTGCCAGCAGCGCCGGAACAGGGGTTAATGAAAAACTGTTTTTT
.	TRBV5-6	.	TRBJ1-6	CASSLGGTGNSPLHF	TGTGCCAGCAGCCTAGGGGGTACAGGTAATTCACCCCTCCACTTT
.	TRBV7-9	.	TRBJ1-4	CASSLAGANNEKLFF	TGTGCCAGCAGCTTAGCAGGGGCCAATAATGAAAAACTGTTTTTT
.	TRBV5-1	TRBD2	TRBJ2-1	CASSTGLDDEQFF	TGCGCCAGCAGCACTGGACTAGACGACGAGCAGTTCTTC
.	TRBV7-6	.	TRBJ1-3	CASSFSTGGNTIYF	TGTGCCAGCAGCTTTAGTACAGGGGGAAACACCATATATTTT
.	TRBV5-1	.	TRBJ1-6	CASREGAANSPLHF	TGCGCCAGCAGAGAAGGGGCAGCTAATTCACCCCTCCACTTT
.	TRBV14	TRBD2	TRBJ2-1	CASSQFGTSSYNEQFF	TGTGCCAGCAGCCAATTCGGGACTAGCTCCTACAATGAGCAGTTCTTC
.	TRBV6-5	.	TRBJ1-2	CASSLQGGYGYTF	TGTGCCAGCAGTCTCCAGGGTGGCTATGGCTACACCTTC
.	TRBV7-9	TRBD1	TRBJ2-1	CASSFIEDRGINEQFF	TGTGCCAGCAGCTTTATCGAGGACAGGGGGATCAATGAGCAGTTCTTC
once	TRBV29-1	TRBD1	TRBJ1-1	CSVADRGLTEAFF	TGCAGCGTTGCGGACAGGGGTTTGACTGAAGCTTTCTTT
.	TRBV5-4	.	TRBJ2-1	CASSTRTGGDYNEQFF	TGTGCCAGCAGCACTAGAACAGGGGGGGACTACAATGAGCAGTTCTTC
.	TRBV19	TRBD1	TRBJ2-7	CASSRTWATGGNFYEQYF	TGTGCCAGTAGTCGAACCTGGGCGACAGGGGGCAATTTCTACGAGCAGTACTTC
.	TRBV3-1/TRBV3-2	.	TRBJ2-7	CASSQAVSYEQYF	TGTGCCAGCAGCCAAGCCGTCTCCTACGAGCAGTACTTC
.	TRBV2	.	TRBJ1-4	CATDSPTNEKLFF	TGTGCCACCGACAGCCCAACTAATGAAAAACTGTTTTTT
few	TRBV18	TRBD1	TRBJ1-1	CASSLQTGGAGRNTEAFF	TGTGCCAGCTCACTTCAAACAGGGGGCGCGGGCCGGAACACTGAAGCTTTCTTT
few	TRBV9	TRBD1	TRBJ1-1	CASSVGTGGTEAFF	TGTGCCAGCAGCGTAGGGACAGGGGGCACTGAAGCTTTCTTT
.	TRBV5-5	TRBD2	TRBJ2-2	CASSAGLAGGTNTGELFF	TGTGCCAGCAGCGCGGGACTAGCGGGAGGGACGAACACCGGGGAGCTGTTTTTT
.	TRBV19	.	TRBJ2-3	CASSPPTDTQYF	TGTGCCAGTAGTCCCCCTACAGATACGCAGTATTTT
.	TRBV7-9	.	TRBJ1-5	CASSLFGGNQPQHF	TGTGCCAGCAGCTTATTCGGGGGTAATCAGCCCCAGCATTTT
.	TRBV3-1/TRBV3-2	TRBD2	TRBJ2-3	CASGLYSGGSSTDTQYF	TGTGCCAGCGGATTATATAGCGGGGGGTCTAGCACAGATACGCAGTATTTT
once	TRBV4-1	TRBD1	TRBJ1-2	CASSQEQGDGYTF	TGCGCCAGCAGCCAAGAACAGGGGGATGGCTACACCTTC
.	TRBV11-2	.	TRBJ2-3	CASSLSGGTDTQYF	TGTGCCAGCAGCCTTTCAGGGGGCACAGATACGCAGTATTTT
.	TRBV19	.	TRBJ1-5	CASTGQLNQPQHF	TGTGCCAGTACCGGACAGCTCAATCAGCCCCAGCATTTT